Presented here are 10 T cell receptor beta chains from one specimen sequenced in a study of blood T cells in healthy people across ages. The use of a sample-barcoded 5' primer and a J-beta primer mix characterized a second PCR of about 6 to 12 cycles. Each CDR3 protein is one row after TCRdb ran MiXCR on the 5' RACE reads. The sample holds a few hundred thousand distinct CDR3 sequences, about 26% seen once. The sample was also reused in another study, on T cells of mothers and their children.

Sequencing input: blood. The source is a boy between 2 and 10 years old in good health.

About this clonotype itself: One end of the junction does not line up with germline, which may come from a read error. The rearrangement links TRBV6-2 or TRBV6-3 to TRBJ1-1; tentatively, D is TRBD1 (6 bases). CDR3 length equals 15 residues. The germline gives CDR1 MNHEY, CDR2 SVGEGT. The CDR3 region has the DNA TGTGCCAGCAGGCCCGGGGGGCAAGTGAACGCTGAAGCTTTCTTT. It yields the protein CASRPGGQVNAEAFF.

This clonotype appeared a few times. The chain joins TRBV3-1 to TRBJ2-6; 8 nucleotides agree with TRBD1. CDR3 length: 19 residues. Germline V gene lookup returns CDR1 LGHDT and CDR2 YNNKEL (reference sequence). V was pared by 0 bases and J by 0 bases, with 7 bases of the junction left unmatched. The CDR3 loop reads CASSQDLSDRGSGANVLTF. The CDR3 DNA is TGTGCCAGCAGCCAAGATCTTAGCGACAGGGGCTCTGGGGCCAACGTCCTGACTTTC. Full variable domain (rest looked up from reference TRBV3-1 and TRBJ2-6): DTAVSQTPKYLVTQMGNDKSIKCEQNLGHDTMYWYKQDSKKFLKIMFSYNNKELIINETVPNRFSPKSPDKAHLNLHINSLELGDSAVYFCASSQDLSDRGSGANVLTFGAGSRLTVL.

This clonotype was seen only a few times. This chain joins TRBV2 and TRBJ2-5, with TRBD2 matching 7 bases. TRBJ2-1 matches the DNA end more closely, so the J call is doubtful. Germline V lookup: CDR1 SNHLY, CDR2 FYNNEI. The CDR3 is made up of 13 amino acids. The DNA for the CDR3 is TGTGCCGGAAACCGGGACTATGACAATGAGCAGTTCTTC. Translating gives CAGNRDYDNEQFF.

This clonotype has more than one count but fewer than ten. The chain is built from TRBV10-3 and TRBJ2-5; maybe TRBD2 (6 bases). The end of the DNA fits TRBJ2-1 better, so the J call may be wrong. Germline values: CDR1 ENHRY, CDR2 SYGVKD. This CDR3 spans 14 amino acids. CDR3 bases: TGTGCCATCAGACCGGGACTGTCGGGGAATGAGCAGTTCTTC. It is translated as CAIRPGLSGNEQFF.

This clonotype was counted only a few times. The chain combines TRBV12-3 or TRBV12-4 with TRBJ1-1; D ambiguous. V lost 3 bases to trimming and J lost 0 bases, with 14 bases between them. The CDR3 spans 16 residues. The CDR3 here is CASSFPRHYMNTEAFF. The CDR3 DNA reads as TGTGCCAGCAGTTTTCCGAGACACTACATGAACACTGAAGCTTTCTTT.

A few counts support this clonotype. This chain joins TRBV18 and TRBJ1-1, with 9 bases aligning to TRBD1. Losses at the gene ends were 2 bases for V and 5 bases for J; bases not matched to a gene: 9. Germline CDR1 reads KGHSH; CDR2 reads LQKENI. The CDR3 contains 16 residues. In nucleotides, the CDR3 is TGTGCCAGCTCACCAAGGAGGAGACAGGGGGGAACTGAAGCTTTCTTT. It is translated as CASSPRRRQGGTEAFF.

The CDR3 bases are TGTGCCAGCAGCTTAGAAGGACAGATAAACATTCAGTACTTC. Encoded protein: CASSLEGQINIQYF. The chain is built from TRBV7-9 and TRBJ2-4; TRBD1 might be the D (6 bases). V was pared by 1 base and J by 6 bases, with 10 bases between. Germline V lookup: CDR1 SEHNR, CDR2 FQNEAQ (reference sequence). The CDR3 contains 14 residues.

This clonotype has just a few counts. The J gene is TRBJ1-2, the V gene TRBV7-8, with D perhaps TRBD1 (6 bases). The length of the CDR3 is 14 residues. Germline CDR1 reads SGHVS; CDR2 reads FQNEAQ. V was cut by 1 base and J by 5 bases, with 11 bases left in between. In nucleotides, the CDR3 is TGTGCCAGCAGCTTAGAAGTGGGGGCTTATGGCTACACCTTC. As protein: CASSLEVGAYGYTF.

The sample holds one count of this clonotype. For the CDR3, the DNA is TGCAGTGCTAGAGATGGGGCCAGGGGAAGGGAAAAACTGTTTTTT. Encoded protein: CSARDGARGREKLFF. This chain connects TRBV20-1 to TRBJ1-4; perhaps TRBD1 as D (6 bases). The V end was cut by 0 bases, the J end by 8 bases, with 16 bases between. CDR1 is DFQATT, CDR2 SNEGSKA, per germline (reference sequence). The CDR3 is 15 amino acids.

The gene calls are TRBV7-6 and TRBJ2-7; D is unresolved. The germline V gene has CDR1 SGHVS and CDR2 FNYEAQ. V gave up 5 bases and J gave up 5 bases, with 13 bases separating them. This CDR3 has 13 residues. CDR3: CASSPAAADEQYF. DNA for the CDR3: TGTGCCAGCAGCCCTGCGGCGGCCGACGAGCAGTACTTC.